The clone carrying this T cell receptor (beta chain) is medium-sized within its sample. This specimen belongs to a study of blood T cell repertoires in COVID-19. Study summary: Samples taken during acute and convalescent COVID-19 were collected in the United States, Italy and Spain. Sources were T cells, B-cell-depleted T cells, or PBMCs; the material itself was cDNA or gDNA.

In the authors' methods: Nucleated cell number was recorded as an estimate derived from reference gene primer amplification. Only in-frame clones appear in the TCRdb table, and some are missing; sequencing was by immunoSEQ multiplex PCR. From that table come the V and J calls and clone size; the DNA was used to work out D and trimming. The sample holds approximately 150,000 clones, around 90% seen once. The CDR3 is 14 residues long. From germline, CDR1 is MNHNS and CDR2 SASEGT. With V trimmed by 1 base and J by 4 bases, 1 base remained unmatched. Material: peripheral blood. This receptor was obtained from a man between 18 and 35 years old with COVID-19, enrolled during active disease. The V call is TRBV6-1, the J call TRBJ2-3, with 8 bases identical to TRBD1. The CDR3 sequence: CASSEGTGPDTQYF. CDR3 nucleotides: TGTGCCAGCAGTGAAGGGACAGGGCCAGATACGCAGTATTTT.